Detailed here is one T cell receptor (beta chain). Germline CDR1 is MNHNS and CDR2 is SASEGT. V trimming: 11 bases; J trimming: 3 bases; junction bases outside the gene matches: 7. CDR3 size: 13 residues. The data were taken from a study of cytomegalovirus exposure and HLA in healthy donors. The method was immunoSEQ multiplex PCR; TCRdb's version includes in-frame clones alone and lacks a portion of them. The sample has approximately 110,000 clones; 94% are singletons. Sequencing was performed on PBMCs. The chain carries TRBV6-1 and TRBJ1-1, with 9 bases lining up with TRBD1. This receptor was taken from a woman aged 18-29 years in good health and CMV-seronegative. As DNA, the CDR3 is TGTGCCGGCGGGACAGGGCCGGACACTGAAGCTTTCTTT. This codes for CAGGTGPDTEAFF.